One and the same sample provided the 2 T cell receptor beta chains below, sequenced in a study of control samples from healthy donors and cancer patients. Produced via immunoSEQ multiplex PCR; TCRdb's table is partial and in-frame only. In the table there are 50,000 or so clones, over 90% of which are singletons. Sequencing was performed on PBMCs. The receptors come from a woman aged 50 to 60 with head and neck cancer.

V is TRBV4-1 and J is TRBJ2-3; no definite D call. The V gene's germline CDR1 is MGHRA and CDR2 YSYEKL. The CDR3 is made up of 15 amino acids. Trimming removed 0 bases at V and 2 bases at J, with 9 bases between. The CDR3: CASSQERLNTDTQYF. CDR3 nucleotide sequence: TGCGCCAGCAGCCAAGAACGACTCAACACAGATACGCAGTATTTT.

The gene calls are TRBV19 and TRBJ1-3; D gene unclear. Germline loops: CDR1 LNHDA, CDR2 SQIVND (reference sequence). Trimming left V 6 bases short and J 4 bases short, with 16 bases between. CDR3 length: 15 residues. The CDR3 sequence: CASSPAGSGGNTIYF. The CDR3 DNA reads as TGTGCCAGTAGCCCGGCCGGTTCGGGGGGAAACACCATATATTTT.